A single sample gave rise to the 24 T cell receptor beta chains below, sequenced in a study of blood T cell repertoires in COVID-19. The data were produced by immunoSEQ multiplex PCR, yet TCRdb's version contains in-frame clones alone and is incomplete. The table includes 300,000 to 400,000 clones, 89% detected once. The specimen was peripheral blood. All receptors derive from a woman under 40 with COVID-19, enrolled during active disease.

The chain carries TRBV4-1 and TRBJ1-1; D gene uncertain. There are 14 residues in the CDR3. Germline lookup yields CDR1 MGHRA and CDR2 YSYEKL. Trimming removed 0 bases at V and 2 bases at J, with 7 bases between. The CDR3 coding sequence is TGCGCCAGCAGCCAAGATCCGAGCAACACTGAAGCTTTCTTT. This codes for CASSQDPSNTEAFF.

CDR3 bases: TGTGCCAGCAGTAAAGGGACAGGGGGTTATAACGAGCAGTACGTC. Amino acids: CASSKGTGGYNEQYV. The rearrangement joins TRBV28 to TRBJ2-7, with TRBD1 matching over 11 bases. Trimming at V came to 5 bases and at J to 5 bases, leaving 8 bases not matched to a gene. The CDR3 is made up of 15 amino acids. Germline CDR1 and CDR2: MDHEN and SYDVKM.

The chain recombines TRBV19 with TRBJ2-3; a possible D gene is TRBD2 (6 bases). This CDR3 comprises 15 residues. Trimming removed 4 bases at V and 6 bases at J, with 17 bases between. Germline values: CDR1 LNHDA, CDR2 SQIVND (reference sequence). In DNA form, the CDR3 reads TGTGCCAGTAGTACCCGGGACTGGCCCATTGATACGCAGTATTTT. This sequence encodes CASSTRDWPIDTQYF.

The V call is TRBV28, the J call TRBJ1-1; 9 positions agree with TRBD1. The CDR3 spans 17 residues. The trim removed 2 bases at V and 11 bases at J, leaving 18 bases unmatched. Germline V gene lookup returns CDR1 MDHEN and CDR2 SYDVKM. Here the CDR3 reads CASSLGGQGLRGRGAFF. In DNA, the CDR3 is TGTGCCAGCAGTTTAGGCGGACAGGGGCTTCGCGGGCGGGGGGCTTTCTTT.

J is TRBJ2-6 and V is TRBV5-6; D not resolved. Germline values: CDR1 SGHDT, CDR2 YYEEEE. This CDR3 is 14 amino acids long. V was trimmed by 6 bases and J by 1 base, leaving 8 bases between them. The CDR3 sequence: CASTPMSGANVLTF. CDR3 in DNA: TGTGCCAGCACCCCCATGTCTGGGGCCAACGTCCTGACTTTC.

The chain joins TRBV27 to TRBJ2-5, with D perhaps TRBD2 (6 bases). Germline V gives CDR1 MNHEY, CDR2 SMNVEV (reference sequence). The CDR3 length is 15 residues. V was clipped by 5 bases and J by 4 bases, with 17 bases between them. The CDR3 DNA follows: TGTGCCAGCAGTCCCCGAGACTGGGGAGGAGAGACCCAGTACTTC. This codes for CASSPRDWGGETQYF.

The chain combines TRBV6-6 with TRBJ2-1; 7 bases align to TRBD2. The CDR3 is 14 amino acids. Per germline, CDR1 MNHNY and CDR2 SVGAGI (reference sequence). With V trimmed by 4 bases and J by 7 bases, 7 bases remained unmatched. The chain's CDR3 is CASSFPSGENEQFF. The CDR3 coding sequence is TGTGCCAGCAGTTTTCCTAGCGGAGAAAATGAGCAGTTCTTC.

The chain couples TRBV27 to TRBJ2-5, with D possibly matching TRBD1 (6 bases). V lost 6 bases and J lost 3, with 11 bases in between. Germline values: CDR1 MNHEY, CDR2 SMNVEV (reference sequence). The CDR3 extends over 13 amino acids. CDR3 DNA sequence: TGTGCCAGCAGCCCCCGGACAGAAGAGACCCAGTACTTC. It yields the protein CASSPRTEETQYF.

V is TRBV15 and J is TRBJ2-2, with D uncertain. V was pared by 2 bases and J by 0 bases, with 7 bases between. The CDR3 extends over 15 amino acids. Germline V gives CDR1 LNHNV, CDR2 YYDKDF (reference sequence). The chain's CDR3 is CATSRSTANTGELFF. In nucleotides, the CDR3 is TGTGCCACCAGCAGATCCACAGCGAACACCGGGGAGCTGTTTTTT.

This clone was picked up one time. V gene TRBV24-1 combines with J gene TRBJ1-1, with 7 bases lining up with TRBD1. This CDR3 is built from 16 residues. Germline V CDR1 and CDR2: KGHDR, SFDVKD. Unmatched junction bases numbered 14, after V lost 4 bases and J lost 7 bases. The chain's CDR3 is CATSESRQGAQNEAFF. CDR3 DNA: TGTGCCACCAGTGAGTCCCGACAGGGCGCTCAGAATGAAGCTTTCTTT.

The rearrangement links TRBV14 to TRBJ2-1; TRBD2 aligns across 8 bases. This CDR3 has 17 residues. J was trimmed by 4 bases and V by 0 bases; bases with no gene match: 8. In germline, CDR1 is SGHDN, CDR2 FVKESK. The chain's CDR3 is CASSQDAWTSPYNEQFF. Written as DNA, the CDR3 is TGTGCCAGCAGCCAAGATGCCTGGACTAGCCCTTACAATGAGCAGTTCTTC.

The chain couples TRBV5-4 to TRBJ2-5; 16 bases are shared with TRBD2. V shed 4 bases, J shed 5 bases, and the junction held 8 bases outside the gene matches. CDR3 length equals 17 residues. From germline, CDR1 is SGHNT and CDR2 YYREEE (reference sequence). The chain's CDR3 is CASSPGTSGGARETQYF. The CDR3 DNA is TGTGCCAGCAGCCCCGGGACTAGCGGGGGGGCACGGGAGACCCAGTACTTC.

In its sample, this clone was seen once. This chain connects TRBV4-3 to TRBJ2-1; D gene ambiguous. Germline loops: CDR1 LGHNA, CDR2 YSLEER. The CDR3 contains 12 residues. V was clipped by 1 base and J by 6 bases, with 4 bases between them. The CDR3 spells CASSQVGNEQFF. The CDR3 bases are TGCGCCAGCAGCCAAGTCGGCAATGAGCAGTTCTTC.

The chain carries TRBV5-1 and TRBJ2-7; D call uncertain. Germline V gene lookup returns CDR1 SGHRS and CDR2 YFSETQ. The CDR3 totals 13 residues. The V gene lost 7 bases and the J gene lost 3 bases, with 14 bases spanning the gap. CDR3 sequence: CASAPRPDYEQYF. The CDR3 DNA reads TGCGCCAGCGCGCCCCGTCCCGACTACGAGCAGTACTTC.

This clone was counted only a few times. DNA of the CDR3: TGCGCCAGCAGTGATTCTAGCCCGGAGACCCAGTACTTC. Its translation: CASSDSSPETQYF. The chain joins TRBV10-2 to TRBJ2-5; weak D call: TRBD2 (5 bases). V was clipped by 3 bases and J by 5 bases, with 10 bases between them. The germline V gene has CDR1 WSHSY and CDR2 SAAADI. CDR3 length equals 13 residues.

V usage is TRBV7-2 and J usage is TRBJ1-5, with D hard to call. Germline CDR1 reads SGHTA; CDR2 reads FQGNSA. The CDR3 is 15 residues long. V was shortened by 5 bases and J by 6 bases, with 17 bases between the two germline ends. CDR3 sequence: CASSTLGVASQPQHF. In DNA, the CDR3 is TGTGCCAGCAGCACCCTCGGAGTTGCGAGTCAGCCCCAGCATTTT.

V gene TRBV10-3 combines with J gene TRBJ1-1, with TRBD1 identical over 9 bases. The CDR3 has 16 amino acids. V dropped 2 bases and J dropped 0; count of bases not matched to a gene: 4. Germline CDR1 and CDR2: ENHRY and SYGVKD. CDR3 sequence (DNA): TGTGCCATCAGTGAGAGGACAGGGGCGGTGAACACTGAAGCTTTCTTT. Protein product: CAISERTGAVNTEAFF.

The count of this clone is one. Other DNA sequences within the sample encode an identical CDR3. This rearrangement joins TRBV19 to TRBJ2-1, with a possible D match to TRBD1 (6 bases). V gave up 4 bases and J gave up 9 bases, with 13 bases separating them. Germline V lookup: CDR1 LNHDA, CDR2 SQIVND (reference sequence). This CDR3 comprises 13 residues. CDR3 nucleotides: TGTGCCAGTAGTAGGGGGCTACCGGCTGAGCAGTTCTTC. The encoded protein is CASSRGLPAEQFF.

The chain has TRBV27 and TRBJ2-1, with D unclear. The length of the CDR3 is 15 residues. Trimming left V 0 bases short and J 4 bases short, with 10 bases between. Germline lookup yields CDR1 MNHEY and CDR2 SMNVEV (reference sequence). The CDR3 spells CASSLSPAQYNEQFF. In nucleotides, the CDR3 is TGTGCCAGCAGTTTATCCCCGGCACAGTACAATGAGCAGTTCTTC.

The chain couples TRBV10-2 to TRBJ2-7; TRBD2 aligns across 8 bases. The CDR3 runs to 15 residues. J lost 3 bases, V lost 6 bases, and 10 bases had no gene match. Germline V gene sequence: CDR1 WSHSY, CDR2 SAAADI. This chain's CDR3 is CASREGSGEHYEQYF. CDR3 DNA sequence: TGCGCCAGCAGAGAGGGTAGCGGGGAACACTACGAGCAGTACTTC.

This chain joins TRBV6-4 and TRBJ2-1; 8 bases agree with TRBD1. The CDR3 contains 13 residues. Germline CDR1 reads MRHNA; CDR2 reads SNTAGT. Trimming removed 4 bases from V and 9 bases from J; junction bases left unmatched: 5. CDR3 in amino acids: CASSGDRGSEQFF. In DNA form, the CDR3 reads TGTGCCAGCAGTGGCGACAGGGGAAGTGAGCAGTTCTTC.

The J gene is TRBJ1-3, the V gene TRBV15; 9 nucleotides agree with TRBD1. The CDR3 loop spans 14 amino acids. The V gene end was trimmed by 5 bases and the J gene end by 6 bases; junction bases not matched to a gene: 5. Per the germline V gene, CDR1 is LNHNV and CDR2 is YYDKDF (reference sequence). CDR3 bases: TGTGCCACCAGCCCGGGACAGGGCGTAAACACCATATATTTT. It specifies CATSPGQGVNTIYF.

V is TRBV19 and J is TRBJ1-5, with D tentatively TRBD1 (5 bases). CDR1 LNHDA and CDR2 SQIVND come from the germline V gene (reference sequence). Trimming removed 3 bases at V and 0 bases at J, with 15 bases between. This CDR3 contains 17 residues. The CDR3 protein is CASSMGQHQYSNQPQHF. The DNA of the CDR3 is TGTGCCAGTAGTATGGGGCAGCACCAATATAGCAATCAGCCCCAGCATTTT.

The gene calls are TRBV7-2 and TRBJ2-1, with 7 bases that match TRBD2. The CDR3 is 15 amino acids. V was pared by 6 bases and J by 7 bases, with 12 bases of the junction left unmatched. CDR1 and CDR2 (germline): SGHTA, FQGNSA. The CDR3 spells CASSHRTSPSNEQFF. DNA for the CDR3: TGTGCCAGCAGTCACAGGACTAGTCCCTCTAATGAGCAGTTCTTC.